Reported below is one T cell receptor beta chain. Its matching antigen is unknown. The data stem from a study of cytomegalovirus exposure and HLA in healthy donors. Study-wide findings and caveats: CMV antigen specificity of three CMV-associated chains was confirmed in vitro.

The repertoire was sequenced with immunoSEQ multiplex PCR; TCRdb's copy has only in-frame clones and lacks some. The sample lists tens of thousands of clones; about 94% were seen once. Trimming removed 3 bases from V and 7 bases from J; junction bases left unmatched: 9. Germline CDR1 is LNHNV and CDR2 is YYDKDF (reference sequence). The CDR3 is 15 residues long. The chain joins TRBV15 to TRBJ1-1, with 9 bases aligning to TRBD1. The specimen was PBMCs. The TCR originated in a man aged 18 to 29 in good health and CMV-seropositive. The CDR3 protein is CATSRPGTGSIEAFF. In DNA form, the CDR3 reads TGTGCCACCAGCAGGCCCGGGACAGGGTCCATTGAAGCTTTCTTT.